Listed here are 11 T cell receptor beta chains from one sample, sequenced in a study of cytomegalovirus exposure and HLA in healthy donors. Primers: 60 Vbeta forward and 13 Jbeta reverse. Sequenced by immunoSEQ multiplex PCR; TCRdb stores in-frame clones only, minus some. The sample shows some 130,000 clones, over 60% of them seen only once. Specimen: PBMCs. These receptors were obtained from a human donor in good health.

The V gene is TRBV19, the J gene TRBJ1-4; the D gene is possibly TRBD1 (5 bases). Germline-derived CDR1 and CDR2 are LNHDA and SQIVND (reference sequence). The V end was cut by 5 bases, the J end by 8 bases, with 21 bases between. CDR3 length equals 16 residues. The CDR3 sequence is CASSSSPPTVREKLFF. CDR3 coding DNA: TGTGCCAGTAGTTCCTCGCCCCCGACAGTGAGGGAAAAACTGTTTTTT.

This CDR3 reads CASSARTSGGIEQFF. The DNA of the CDR3 is TGTGCCAGCAGCGCCCGGACTAGCGGTGGTATTGAGCAGTTCTTC. The V call is TRBV11-2, the J call TRBJ2-1, with 10 bases identical to TRBD2. The CDR3 sequence is 15 residues long. Germline CDR1 reads SGHAT; CDR2 reads FQNNGV. J was trimmed by 9 bases and V by 5 bases; bases with no gene match: 10. The complete variable domain, with remaining parts taken from reference TRBV11-2 and TRBJ2-1, reads EAGVAQSPRYKIIEKRQSVAFWCNPISGHATLYWYQQILGQGPKLLIQFQNNGVVDDSQLPKDRFSAERLKGVDSTLKIQPAKLEDSAVYLCASSARTSGGIEQFFGPGTRLTVL.

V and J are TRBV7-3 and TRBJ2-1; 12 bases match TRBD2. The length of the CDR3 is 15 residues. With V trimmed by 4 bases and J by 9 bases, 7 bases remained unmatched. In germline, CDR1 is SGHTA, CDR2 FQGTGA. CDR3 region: CASSSRLAGASEQFF. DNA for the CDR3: TGTGCCAGCAGCTCGAGACTAGCGGGGGCCTCTGAGCAGTTCTTC.

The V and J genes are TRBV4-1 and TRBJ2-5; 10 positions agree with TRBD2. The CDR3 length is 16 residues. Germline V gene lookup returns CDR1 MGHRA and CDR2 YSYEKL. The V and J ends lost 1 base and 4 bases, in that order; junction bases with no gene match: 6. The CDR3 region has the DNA TGCGCCAGCAGCCAAGGTCGAGCGGGGGGGGTAGAGACCCAGTACTTC. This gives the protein CASSQGRAGGVETQYF.

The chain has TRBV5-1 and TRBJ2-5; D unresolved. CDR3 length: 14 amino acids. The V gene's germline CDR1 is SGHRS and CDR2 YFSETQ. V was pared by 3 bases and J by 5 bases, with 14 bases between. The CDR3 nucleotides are TGCGCCAGCAGCTCGAAAATGGCCGGGGAGACCCAGTACTTC. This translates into CASSSKMAGETQYF.

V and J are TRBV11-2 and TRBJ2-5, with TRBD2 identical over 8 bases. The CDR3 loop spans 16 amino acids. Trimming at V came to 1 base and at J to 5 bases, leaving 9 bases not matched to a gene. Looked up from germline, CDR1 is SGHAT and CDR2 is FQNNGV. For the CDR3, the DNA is TGTGCCAGCAGCTTAGGTACTGGACTAGCTGAGGAGACCCAGTACTTC. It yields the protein CASSLGTGLAEETQYF.

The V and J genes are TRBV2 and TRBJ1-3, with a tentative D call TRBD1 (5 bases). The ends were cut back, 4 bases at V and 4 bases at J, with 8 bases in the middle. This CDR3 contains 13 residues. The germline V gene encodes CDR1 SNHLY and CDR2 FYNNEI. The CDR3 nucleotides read TGTGCCAGCAGTGGGGGGGACGGAAACACCATATATTTT. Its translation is CASSGGDGNTIYF.

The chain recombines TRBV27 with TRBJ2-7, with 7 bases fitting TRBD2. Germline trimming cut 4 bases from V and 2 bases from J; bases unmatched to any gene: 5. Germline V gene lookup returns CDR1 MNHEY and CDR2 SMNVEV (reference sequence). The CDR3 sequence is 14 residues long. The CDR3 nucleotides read TGTGCCAGCAGTTCCGCGCTAGCGGCCTACGAGCAGTACTTC. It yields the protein CASSSALAAYEQYF.

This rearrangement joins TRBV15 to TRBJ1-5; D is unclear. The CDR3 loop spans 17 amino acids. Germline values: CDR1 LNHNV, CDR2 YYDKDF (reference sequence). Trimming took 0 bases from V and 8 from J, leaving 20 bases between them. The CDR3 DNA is TGTGCCACCAGCAGAGATGGAGTCGTAAGGTTTGGAGAGCCCCAGCATTTT. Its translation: CATSRDGVVRFGEPQHF.

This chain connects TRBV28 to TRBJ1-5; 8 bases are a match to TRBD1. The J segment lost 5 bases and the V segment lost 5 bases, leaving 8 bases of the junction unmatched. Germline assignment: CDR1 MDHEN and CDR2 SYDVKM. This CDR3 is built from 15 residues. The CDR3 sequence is CASSPPQGADQPQHF. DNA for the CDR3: TGTGCCAGCAGTCCCCCCCAGGGGGCCGATCAGCCCCAGCATTTT.

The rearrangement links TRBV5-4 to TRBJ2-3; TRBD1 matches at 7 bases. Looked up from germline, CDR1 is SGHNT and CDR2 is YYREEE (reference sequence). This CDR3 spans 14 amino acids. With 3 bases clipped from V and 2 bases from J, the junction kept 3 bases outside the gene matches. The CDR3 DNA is TGTGCCAGCAGCTGGGACAGACCCACAGATACGCAGTATTTT. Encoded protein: CASSWDRPTDTQYF.